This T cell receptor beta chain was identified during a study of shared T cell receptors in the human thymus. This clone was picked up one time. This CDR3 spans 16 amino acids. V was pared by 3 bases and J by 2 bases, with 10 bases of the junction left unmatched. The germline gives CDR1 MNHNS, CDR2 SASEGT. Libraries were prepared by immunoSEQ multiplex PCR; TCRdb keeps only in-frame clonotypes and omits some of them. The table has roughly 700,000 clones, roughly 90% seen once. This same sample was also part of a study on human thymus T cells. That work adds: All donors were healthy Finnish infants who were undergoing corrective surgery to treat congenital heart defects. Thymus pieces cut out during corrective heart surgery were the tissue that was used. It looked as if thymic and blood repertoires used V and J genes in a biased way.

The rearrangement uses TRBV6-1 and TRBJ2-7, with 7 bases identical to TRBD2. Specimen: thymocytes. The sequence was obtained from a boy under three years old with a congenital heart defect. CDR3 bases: TGTGCCAGCAGTGACCGGCGGGCTAGCGGACCCTACGAGCAGTACTTC. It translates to CASSDRRASGPYEQYF.